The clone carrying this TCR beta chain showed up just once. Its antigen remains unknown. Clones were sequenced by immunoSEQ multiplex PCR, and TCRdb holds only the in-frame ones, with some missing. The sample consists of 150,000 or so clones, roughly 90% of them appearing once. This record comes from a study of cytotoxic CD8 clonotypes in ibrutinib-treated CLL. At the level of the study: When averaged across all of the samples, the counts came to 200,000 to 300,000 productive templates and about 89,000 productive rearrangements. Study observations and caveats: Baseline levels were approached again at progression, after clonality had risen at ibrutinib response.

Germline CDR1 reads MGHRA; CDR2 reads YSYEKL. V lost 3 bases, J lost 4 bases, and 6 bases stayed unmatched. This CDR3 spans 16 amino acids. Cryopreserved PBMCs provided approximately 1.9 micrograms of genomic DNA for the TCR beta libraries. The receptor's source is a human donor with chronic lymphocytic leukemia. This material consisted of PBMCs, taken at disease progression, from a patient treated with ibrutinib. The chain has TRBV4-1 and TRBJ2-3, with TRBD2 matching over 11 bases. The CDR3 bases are TGCGCCAGCAGCCAGACTAGCGGGATAAGGTCAGATACGCAGTATTTT. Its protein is CASSQTSGIRSDTQYF.